The 31 T cell receptor beta chains given below trace back to one sample, sequenced in a study of blood T cell repertoires in COVID-19. The protocol was immunoSEQ multiplex PCR, while the TCRdb copy is restricted to in-frame clones and leaves out a portion. In the table there are over 85,000 clones, approximately 85% of which are singletons. Sample: peripheral blood. These receptor sequences come from a woman of 80 years or more with COVID-19, enrolled during active disease.

The chain couples TRBV14 to TRBJ2-1, with a possible D match to TRBD2 (5 bases). V dropped 7 bases and J dropped 0 bases, with 16 bases sitting between them. Germline V lookup: CDR1 SGHDN, CDR2 FVKESK. This CDR3 comprises 16 residues. The CDR3 DNA follows: TGTGCCAGCACCCCGGGGTCGTCTAGCTCCTACAATGAGCAGTTCTTC. It specifies CASTPGSSSSYNEQFF. The full variable domain, completed using reference TRBV14 and TRBJ2-1, is EAGVTQFPSHSVIEKGQTVTLRCDPISGHDNLYWYRRVMGKEIKFLLHFVKESKQDESGMPNNRFLAERTGGTYSTLKVQPAELEDSGVYFCASTPGSSSSYNEQFFGPGTRLTVL.

This chain uses TRBV28 with TRBJ2-7; perhaps TRBD2 as D (6 bases). With 4 bases removed from V and 1 base from J, the gap between germline ends came to 20 bases. Germline assignment: CDR1 MDHEN and CDR2 SYDVKM. This CDR3 contains 17 residues. The CDR3 reads CASSSRLGRGESYEQYF. The CDR3 DNA sequence: TGTGCCAGCAGTTCCCGACTAGGGCGCGGCGAATCCTACGAGCAGTACTTC.

The chain is built from TRBV11-3 and TRBJ2-1, with D tentatively TRBD1 (5 bases). The V gene's germline CDR1 is SGHNT and CDR2 YENEEA. The CDR3 is 15 residues long. V lost 5 bases, J lost 2 bases, and 13 bases lay in between. The CDR3 region has the DNA TGTGCCAGCAGCAAAAGCAGGGAAACCTACAATGAGCAGTTCTTC. This translates into CASSKSRETYNEQFF.

This rearrangement joins TRBV2 to TRBJ1-5; weak D call: TRBD1 (5 bases). Germline CDR1 reads SNHLY; CDR2 reads FYNNEI. V was cut by 4 bases and J by 0 bases, with 13 bases left in between. The CDR3 contains 16 residues. CDR3 sequence reads: CASSGVGGYSNQPQHF. As DNA, the CDR3 is TGTGCCAGCAGTGGGGTGGGGGGGTATAGCAATCAGCCCCAGCATTTT.

CDR3 sequence (DNA): TGTGCCAGCAGCCGCCGCTGGGGTGGAAGCGGGAGTATGAATGAGCAGTTCTTC. Residues: CASSRRWGGSGSMNEQFF. This chain links TRBV2 with TRBJ2-1; TRBD2 agrees at 8 bases. The CDR3 totals 18 residues. V dropped 6 bases and J dropped 7; count of bases not matched to a gene: 20. The germline V gene encodes CDR1 SNHLY and CDR2 FYNNEI.

The chain combines TRBV28 with TRBJ1-4; 9 bases match TRBD1. V trimming: 6 bases; J trimming: 0 bases; junction bases outside the gene matches: 8. Looked up from germline, CDR1 is MDHEN and CDR2 is SYDVKM. The CDR3 is 17 amino acids. In nucleotides, the CDR3 is TGTGCCAGCAGATTTAACAGGGGGCGTGCAACTAATGAAAAACTGTTTTTT. Protein sequence: CASRFNRGRATNEKLFF.

This chain links TRBV24-1 with TRBJ2-5; D is perhaps TRBD2 (7 bases). Trimming stripped 5 bases from V and 0 bases from J, with 18 bases between. Germline loops: CDR1 KGHDR, CDR2 SFDVKD. This CDR3 contains 17 residues. This CDR3 reads CATSAQTGRADQETQYF. The DNA of the CDR3 is TGTGCCACCAGTGCCCAAACAGGGAGGGCTGACCAAGAGACCCAGTACTTC.

The chain links TRBV5-1 to TRBJ2-1, with 7 nucleotides matching TRBD2. The V segment lost 0 bases and the J segment 13 bases; nucleotides outside the gene matches: 7. Per germline, CDR1 SGHRS and CDR2 YFSETQ. CDR3 size: 13 residues. CDR3 sequence: CASSLAASGYQFF. The CDR3 nucleotides are TGCGCCAGCAGCTTGGCGGCTAGCGGATATCAGTTCTTC.

This rearrangement joins TRBV10-3 to TRBJ1-4; D may be TRBD1 (5 bases). The V gene's germline CDR1 is ENHRY and CDR2 SYGVKD. Trimming took 2 bases from V and 5 from J, leaving 9 bases between them. The CDR3 sequence is 14 residues long. The CDR3 region is CAISERGGNEKLFF. CDR3 bases: TGTGCCATCAGTGAGCGGGGGGGGAATGAAAAACTGTTTTTT.

The chain couples TRBV18 to TRBJ1-2, with TRBD1 matching over 7 bases. The length of the CDR3 is 14 residues. Germline loops: CDR1 KGHSH, CDR2 LQKENI. V lost 4 bases, J lost 2 bases, and 4 bases stayed unmatched. CDR3 protein: CASSRTGENYGYTF. The CDR3 DNA sequence: TGTGCCAGCTCACGGACAGGAGAAAACTATGGCTACACCTTC.

This chain connects TRBV15 to TRBJ1-5; the D is unclear. The CDR3 extends over 15 amino acids. The germline V gene encodes CDR1 LNHNV and CDR2 YYDKDF (reference sequence). Trimming pared 0 bases from V and 3 bases from J, leaving 9 bases between. The DNA for the CDR3 is TGTGCCACCAGCAGAGATCCTACGGTCAATCAGCCCCAGCATTTT. Translation: CATSRDPTVNQPQHF.

This clone was recorded only once. CDR3 nucleotides: TGCGCCAGCAGCCATGACACAGGGAACTATGGCTACACCTTC. Its protein product is CASSHDTGNYGYTF. This chain links TRBV4-1 with TRBJ1-2; D might be TRBD1 (6 bases). Germline V gene data show CDR1 as MGHRA and CDR2 as YSYEKL. The CDR3 length is 14 residues. V was shortened by 3 bases and J by 2 bases, with 10 bases between the two germline ends.

This clone occurred once. This chain uses TRBV7-9 with TRBJ2-1; TRBD2 matches at 7 bases. The CDR3 runs 18 residues. Germline V CDR1 and CDR2: SEHNR, FQNEAQ (reference sequence). V dropped 5 bases and J dropped 0; count of bases not matched to a gene: 13. CDR3 in amino acids: CASSPFAGRGFSYNEQFF. CDR3 coding DNA: TGTGCCAGCAGCCCCTTCGCAGGGCGGGGGTTCTCCTACAATGAGCAGTTCTTC.

As to this clone: The sample carries other DNA sequences with the same CDR3. The rearrangement uses TRBV27 and TRBJ2-1; 8 bases match TRBD1. This CDR3 has 16 residues. The V and J ends lost 2 bases and 4 bases, in that order; junction bases with no gene match: 7. The germline gives CDR1 MNHEY, CDR2 SMNVEV (reference sequence). Here the CDR3 reads CASSLGGTGGYNEQFF. CDR3 nucleotide sequence: TGTGCCAGCAGTTTAGGCGGGACAGGTGGTTACAATGAGCAGTTCTTC.

The CDR3: CASSSPFSYEQYF. CDR3 bases: TGTGCCAGCAGTTCCCCCTTCTCCTACGAGCAGTACTTC. This chain joins TRBV27 and TRBJ2-7, with unresolved D. The CDR3 sequence is 13 residues long. V lost 4 bases and J lost 0, with 7 bases in between. CDR1 and CDR2 from the germline V gene are MNHEY and SMNVEV (reference sequence).

This sequence joins TRBV29-1 and TRBJ2-7, with 8 bases that match TRBD2. J gave up 6 bases and V 4 bases, and 8 bases lay outside the gene matches. CDR1 is SQVTM, CDR2 ANQGSEA, per germline. This CDR3 contains 13 residues. CDR3 coding DNA: TGCAGCGTTGGAGAGGGGACTAGTCTCGAGCAGTACTTC. Its protein product is CSVGEGTSLEQYF.

The rearrangement joins TRBV5-6 to TRBJ1-2; 8 bases fit TRBD1. With V trimmed by 4 bases and J by 4 bases, 18 bases remained unmatched. The length of the CDR3 is 18 residues. The V gene's germline CDR1 is SGHDT and CDR2 YYEEEE. Here the CDR3 DNA reads TGTGCCAGCAGCCTCGACAGGGGTCCTTATACCACCCTCTATGGCTACACCTTC. It yields the protein CASSLDRGPYTTLYGYTF.

The genes are TRBV9 and TRBJ2-2, with TRBD2 matching 9 bases. Per germline, CDR1 SGDLS and CDR2 YYNGEE. The CDR3 totals 18 residues. The V and J ends lost 0 bases and 4 bases, in that order; junction bases with no gene match: 10. The chain's CDR3 is CASSVGVRSSGTTGELFF. The CDR3 nucleotides are TGTGCCAGCAGCGTAGGTGTTCGGTCTAGCGGGACCACCGGGGAGCTGTTTTTT.

The chain has TRBV27 and TRBJ1-2; no clear D gene. This CDR3 is 15 amino acids long. Germline V lookup: CDR1 MNHEY, CDR2 SMNVEV (reference sequence). V dropped 3 bases and J dropped 4 bases, with 15 bases sitting between them. CDR3: CASSLGSGLGYGYTF. CDR3 coding DNA: TGTGCCAGCAGTTTGGGTAGTGGGCTCGGCTATGGCTACACCTTC.

The sample holds a few counts of this clone. The J gene is TRBJ2-2, the V gene TRBV19, with a possible D match to TRBD1 (5 bases). The CDR3 runs 12 residues. From germline, CDR1 is LNHDA and CDR2 SQIVND (reference sequence). The germline V and J ends were trimmed by 7 bases and 7 bases, with 10 bases remaining between them. As DNA, the CDR3 is TGTGCCAGTACCCCTAGGGGCGGGGAGCTGTTTTTT. Translating it yields CASTPRGGELFF.

The chain joins TRBV5-5 to TRBJ2-1, with D unclear. The V gene lost 7 bases and the J gene lost 5 bases, with 13 bases spanning the gap. The CDR3 totals 13 residues. The germline CDR1 and CDR2 sequences are SGHKS and YYEKEE (reference sequence). This CDR3 reads CASWSLAHNEQFF. The CDR3, as DNA: TGTGCCAGCTGGAGTTTGGCACACAATGAGCAGTTCTTC.

This clone was seen only a few times. V usage is TRBV10-3 and J usage is TRBJ2-5; the D gene is possibly TRBD2 (6 bases). The CDR3 is 13 amino acids. V was pared by 4 bases and J by 10 bases, with 16 bases between. Germline V CDR1 and CDR2: ENHRY, SYGVKD. The CDR3 nucleotides read TGTGCCATCAGTGTTGGCGGGGACGGGAACCAGTACTTC. Amino acids: CAISVGGDGNQYF.

This chain links TRBV27 with TRBJ2-2; tentatively, D is TRBD1 (7 bases). CDR1 MNHEY and CDR2 SMNVEV come from the germline V gene (reference sequence). The CDR3 spans 15 residues. V gave up 2 bases and J gave up 7 bases, with 14 bases separating them. CDR3 sequence: CASSLVQGGGGELFF. The CDR3 DNA is TGTGCCAGCAGTTTAGTCCAGGGGGGCGGCGGGGAGCTGTTTTTT.

This sequence joins TRBV10-3 and TRBJ1-2, with D perhaps matching TRBD1 (6 bases). Trimming left V 4 bases short and J 3 bases short, with 9 bases between. CDR3 size: 13 residues. The germline CDR1 and CDR2 sequences are ENHRY and SYGVKD. CDR3 region: CAISVDRYYGYTF. In nucleotides, the CDR3 is TGTGCCATCAGTGTAGACAGGTACTATGGCTACACCTTC.

There are a few counts of this clone. The rearrangement uses TRBV25-1 and TRBJ2-7; 9 nucleotides agree with TRBD2. The CDR3 consists of 14 residues. Germline lookup yields CDR1 MGHDK and CDR2 SYGVNS. The V gene end was trimmed by 4 bases and the J gene end by 4 bases; junction bases not matched to a gene: 5. This CDR3 is CASSARAGGYEQYF. In DNA form, the CDR3 reads TGTGCCAGCAGTGCTCGGGCGGGAGGGTACGAGCAGTACTTC.

The chain is built from TRBV11-2 and TRBJ2-1; the D gene is possibly TRBD1 (6 bases). With 5 bases removed from V and 5 bases from J, the gap between germline ends came to 16 bases. Per germline, CDR1 SGHAT and CDR2 FQNNGV. The CDR3 runs 15 residues. CDR3 sequence: CASSPNRAGNNEQFF. CDR3 sequence (DNA): TGTGCCAGCAGCCCAAACAGGGCAGGAAACAATGAGCAGTTCTTC.

The chain combines TRBV11-2 with TRBJ2-3; D is undetermined. Germline CDR1 and CDR2: SGHAT and FQNNGV. Trimming removed 2 bases at V and 4 bases at J, with 10 bases between. CDR3 length: 14 residues. CDR3 nucleotides: TGTGCCAGCAGCTTAAGAGGTCTGTCAGATACGCAGTATTTT. It translates to CASSLRGLSDTQYF.

V is TRBV6-5 and J is TRBJ2-1; tentative D call: TRBD2 (6 bases). Germline V gives CDR1 MNHEY, CDR2 SVGAGI. The germline V and J ends were trimmed by 2 bases and 5 bases, with 16 bases remaining between them. The CDR3 spans 16 residues. The CDR3 DNA sequence: TGTGCCAGCAGTTACGCCGCGGTGGGACTGAACAATGAGCAGTTCTTC. Its translation is CASSYAAVGLNNEQFF.

The rearrangement links TRBV4-1 to TRBJ2-7; no clear D gene. CDR1 MGHRA and CDR2 YSYEKL come from the germline V gene. This CDR3 region has 14 residues. V dropped 3 bases and J dropped 1 base, with 10 bases sitting between them. In nucleotides, the CDR3 is TGCGCCAGCAGCCACGACGCGGCGTCCTACGAGCAGTACTTC. This codes for CASSHDAASYEQYF.

This clone was seen only once. The rearrangement joins TRBV28 to TRBJ2-2; D might be TRBD2 (6 bases). V dropped 11 bases and J dropped 0 bases, with 22 bases sitting between them. The length of the CDR3 is 17 residues. Germline CDR1 reads MDHEN; CDR2 reads SYDVKM. In DNA form, the CDR3 reads TGTGCCTCCTTCTCCGGGGGTACACGCGCGAACACCGGGGAGCTGTTTTTT. Its protein product is CASFSGGTRANTGELFF.

The V and J genes are TRBV9 and TRBJ2-2, with 12 bases identical to TRBD2. Per the germline V gene, CDR1 is SGDLS and CDR2 is YYNGEE. The V and J ends lost 3 bases and 4 bases, in that order; junction bases with no gene match: 1. The CDR3 is 15 amino acids. The CDR3 DNA reads TGTGCCAGCAGCGGGACTAGCGGGGTCACCGGGGAGCTGTTTTTT. Protein: CASSGTSGVTGELFF.